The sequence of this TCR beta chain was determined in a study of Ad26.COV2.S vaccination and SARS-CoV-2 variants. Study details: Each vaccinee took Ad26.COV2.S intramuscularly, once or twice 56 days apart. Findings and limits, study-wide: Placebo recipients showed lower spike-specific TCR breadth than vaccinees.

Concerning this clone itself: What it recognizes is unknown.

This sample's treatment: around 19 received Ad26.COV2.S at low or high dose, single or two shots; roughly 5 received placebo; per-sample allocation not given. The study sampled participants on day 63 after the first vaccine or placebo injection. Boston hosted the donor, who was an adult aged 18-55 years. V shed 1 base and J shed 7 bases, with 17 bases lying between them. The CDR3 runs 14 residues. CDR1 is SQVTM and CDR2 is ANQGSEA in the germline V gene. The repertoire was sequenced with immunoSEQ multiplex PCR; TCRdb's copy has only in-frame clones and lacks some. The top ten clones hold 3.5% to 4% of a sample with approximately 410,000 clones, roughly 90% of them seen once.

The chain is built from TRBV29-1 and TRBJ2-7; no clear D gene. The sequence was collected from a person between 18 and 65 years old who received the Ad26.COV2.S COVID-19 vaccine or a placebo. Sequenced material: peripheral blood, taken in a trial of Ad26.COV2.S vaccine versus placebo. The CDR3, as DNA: TGCAGCGTTGAAGTTTCAGGTTCCCCTGGGGAGCAGTACTTC. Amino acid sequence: CSVEVSGSPGEQYF.